Reported below is one T cell receptor (beta chain). This entry comes from a study of blood T cells in healthy people across ages. A J-beta primer mix and a sample-barcoded 5' primer were used in a second PCR of about 7 to 12 cycles. TCRdb analysed the 5' RACE reads with MiXCR anew, one entry per CDR3 protein. The sample contains 380,000 or so distinct CDR3 sequences, 50% to 60% of which appear only once. The receptor was derived from a man aged 60 to 75 in good health. The sequencing sample was made of blood.

Here the CDR3 DNA reads TGTGCCACCAGCTCACAGCCATCCTACGAGCAGTACTTC. Protein sequence: CATSSQPSYEQYF. The chain is built from TRBV15 and TRBJ2-7, with D uncertain. The V and J ends lost 5 bases and 1 base respectively, with 9 bases between them. This CDR3 region has 13 residues. CDR1 LNHNV and CDR2 YYDKDF come from the germline V gene (reference sequence). Full variable domain (outside the CDR3, taken from reference TRBV15 and TRBJ2-7): DAMVIQNPRYQVTQFGKPVTLSCSQTLNHNVMYWYQQKSSQAPKLLFHYYDKDFNNEADTPDNFQSRRPNTSFCFLDIRSPGLGDTAMYLCATSSQPSYEQYFGPGTRLTVT.